A selection of T cell receptor beta chains follows, all from one sample in a study of a mutant IDH1 vaccine in newly diagnosed glioma. No antigen has been identified for these receptors. Data came from immunoSEQ multiplex PCR; TCRdb stores just in-frame clones and leaves some out. The repertoire holds about 68,000 clones, with approximately 81% as singletons. The specimen comprised PBMCs, sampled from a glioma patient whose treatment included an IDH1 peptide vaccine. Source of these receptors: a man aged 18 to 30 with glioma. Each CDR3 is given with its conserved first and last residue. A D gene is named only where the DNA matches it firmly. The size of a clone is reported for some rows only, either as once, few or many, or as a class for expanded clones.

V gene: TRBV28
D gene: NA
clone size: NA
J gene: TRBJ2-5
CDR3 protein: CASSLNAGVGTQYF
CDR3 DNA: TGTGCCAGCAGTTTAAACGCTGGGGTGGGGACCCAGTACTTC

V gene: TRBV28
D gene: TRBD1
clone size: NA
J gene: TRBJ1-5
CDR3 protein: CASSFPGGNKQPQHF
CDR3 DNA: TGTGCCAGCAGTTTTCCAGGGGGAAATAAGCAGCCCCAGCATTTT

V gene: TRBV5-6
D gene: NA
clone size: NA
J gene: TRBJ2-5
CDR3 protein: CASSFWGRPWETQYF
CDR3 DNA: TGTGCCAGCAGCTTTTGGGGACGCCCGTGGGAGACCCAGTACTTC

V gene: TRBV27
D gene: NA
clone size: NA
J gene: TRBJ2-1
CDR3 protein: CASSLVYGRGEFF
CDR3 DNA: TGTGCCAGCAGTTTAGTTTACGGAAGGGGTGAGTTCTTC

V gene: TRBV6-5
D gene: NA
clone size: once
J gene: TRBJ1-1
CDR3 protein: CASSPVDDQPTFF
CDR3 DNA: TGTGCCAGCAGCCCCGTGGACGATCAGCCAACTTTCTTT

V gene: TRBV5-6
D gene: NA
clone size: NA
J gene: TRBJ2-7
CDR3 protein: CASSPRYKGSYEQYF
CDR3 DNA: TGTGCCAGCAGCCCGCGTTATAAGGGTTCCTACGAGCAGTACTTC

V gene: TRBV4-3
D gene: NA
clone size: few
J gene: TRBJ1-1
CDR3 protein: CASRPGSGDPEAFF
CDR3 DNA: TGCGCCAGCCGCCCGGGGTCAGGAGATCCTGAAGCTTTCTTT

V gene: TRBV6-1
D gene: TRBD1
clone size: NA
J gene: TRBJ2-7
CDR3 protein: CASSEKRIGTGGLPYEQYF
CDR3 DNA: TGTGCCAGCAGCGAAAAGCGTATCGGAACAGGGGGGCTTCCCTACGAGCAGTACTTC

V gene: TRBV14
D gene: TRBD1
clone size: NA
J gene: TRBJ2-3
CDR3 protein: CASSQPETGRRDTQYF
CDR3 DNA: TGTGCCAGCAGCCAACCGGAGACAGGGCGGAGGGATACGCAGTATTTT

V gene: TRBV30
D gene: NA
clone size: NA
J gene: TRBJ1-1
CDR3 protein: CAWRIALNTEAFF
CDR3 DNA: TGTGCCTGGAGAATAGCATTAAACACTGAAGCTTTCTTT

V gene: TRBV7-9
D gene: NA
clone size: NA
J gene: TRBJ2-7
CDR3 protein: CASSPLMLEGGKTYEQYF
CDR3 DNA: TGTGCCAGCAGCCCCCTTATGTTGGAGGGGGGAAAGACCTACGAGCAGTACTTC

V gene: TRBV5-1
D gene: NA
clone size: once
J gene: TRBJ1-1
CDR3 protein: CASSWGGLNTEAFF
CDR3 DNA: TGCGCCAGCAGCTGGGGCGGACTGAACACTGAAGCTTTCTTT

V gene: TRBV19
D gene: TRBD1
clone size: once
J gene: TRBJ1-1
CDR3 protein: CASSMQGAVWTEAFF
CDR3 DNA: TGTGCCAGTAGTATGCAGGGGGCGGTTTGGACTGAAGCTTTCTTT

V gene: TRBV15
D gene: TRBD1
clone size: NA
J gene: TRBJ2-7
CDR3 protein: CATSPNRQGGSYEQYF
CDR3 DNA: TGTGCCACCAGCCCAAACAGACAGGGCGGCTCCTACGAGCAGTACTTC

V gene: TRBV7-3
D gene: TRBD1
clone size: NA
J gene: TRBJ1-1
CDR3 protein: CASRGGRDRVFF
CDR3 DNA: TGTGCCAGCAGGGGGGGTCGGGACAGGGTCTTCTTT

V gene: TRBV5-4
D gene: NA
clone size: NA
J gene: TRBJ1-1
CDR3 protein: CASSGGTLNTEAFF
CDR3 DNA: TGTGCCAGCAGCGGCGGGACACTGAACACTGAAGCTTTCTTT

V gene: TRBV27
D gene: TRBD1
clone size: NA
J gene: TRBJ1-4
CDR3 protein: CASSPTGSSGKLFF
CDR3 DNA: TGTGCCAGCAGCCCGACAGGGAGTTCGGGGAAACTGTTTTTT

V gene: TRBV4-2
D gene: NA
clone size: NA
J gene: TRBJ1-2
CDR3 protein: CASSQDPGSQNYGYTF
CDR3 DNA: TGTGCCAGCAGCCAAGACCCAGGTAGTCAGAACTATGGCTACACCTTC

V gene: TRBV19
D gene: NA
clone size: NA
J gene: TRBJ1-2
CDR3 protein: CASSTGARNYGYTF
CDR3 DNA: TGTGCCAGTAGTACTGGCGCCCGGAACTATGGCTACACCTTC

V gene: TRBV4-3
D gene: NA
clone size: NA
J gene: TRBJ1-1
CDR3 protein: CASSQTTHRVGNTEAFF
CDR3 DNA: TGCGCCAGCAGCCAGACTACACACAGGGTCGGGAACACTGAAGCTTTCTTT

V gene: TRBV5-8
D gene: TRBD1
clone size: NA
J gene: TRBJ1-2
CDR3 protein: CASSQTGATNYGYTF
CDR3 DNA: TGTGCCAGCAGCCAAACAGGGGCCACTAACTATGGCTACACCTTC

V gene: TRBV19
D gene: TRBD2
clone size: NA
J gene: TRBJ2-1
CDR3 protein: CASSIRLAGPNEQFF
CDR3 DNA: TGTGCCAGTAGTATCCGACTAGCGGGGCCCAATGAGCAGTTCTTC

V gene: TRBV25-1
D gene: NA
clone size: NA
J gene: TRBJ2-2
CDR3 protein: CASSESGGTTGELFF
CDR3 DNA: TGTGCCAGCAGTGAAAGTGGGGGGACCACCGGGGAGCTGTTTTTT